This entry concerns a single T cell receptor beta chain. The antigen remains undetermined. Naive CD8 cells comprised CD45RO-negative, CCR7-positively selected cells, excluding terminally differentiated effector memory CD45RA+ cells. Donors, without exception, were Caucasian adults residing in Nashville, Tennessee. Data came from immunoSEQ multiplex PCR; TCRdb stores just in-frame clones and leaves some out. The table has roughly 2,000,000 clones, roughly 95% seen once; the top ten hold roughly 1.7%. The data belong to a study of shared clonotypes between healthy human individuals. Study-wide background: A donor's plate count was three for CD4 naive and three for CD4 memory; CD8 naive had two and CD8 memory one.

V shed 4 bases, J shed 8 bases, and the junction held 11 bases outside the gene matches. The germline V gene encodes CDR1 MNHEY and CDR2 SMNVEV (reference sequence). CDR3 length: 16 amino acids. Study conclusions and caveats: Non-shared clonotypes were found to have lower generation probabilities than the clonotypes that were shared by all four of the sorted-subset donors. Richness estimates generally favored naive over memory subsets.

This sequence originates from a young man in good health. Some clones in this sample may be carry-over from other donors' samples. Sequenced sample: naive CD8+ T cells from PBMCs. The V call is TRBV27, the J call TRBJ2-1; 10 nucleotides align to TRBD2. CDR3 sequence reads: CASSSLTSGLGDEQFF. The CDR3 nucleotides read TGTGCCAGCAGTTCACTGACTAGCGGGTTGGGAGATGAGCAGTTCTTC.